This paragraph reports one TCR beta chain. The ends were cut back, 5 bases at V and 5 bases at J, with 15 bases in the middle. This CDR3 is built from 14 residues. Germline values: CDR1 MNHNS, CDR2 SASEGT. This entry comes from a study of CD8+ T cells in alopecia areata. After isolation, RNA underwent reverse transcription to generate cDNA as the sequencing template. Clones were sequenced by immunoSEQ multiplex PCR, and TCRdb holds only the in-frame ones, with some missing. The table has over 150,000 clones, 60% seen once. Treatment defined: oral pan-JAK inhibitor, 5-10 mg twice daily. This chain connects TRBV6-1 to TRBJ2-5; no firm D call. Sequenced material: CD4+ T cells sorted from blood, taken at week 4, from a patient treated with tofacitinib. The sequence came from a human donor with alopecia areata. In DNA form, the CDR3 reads TGTGCCAGCAGTCCTTCCCCCAACCGGGAGACCCAGTACTTC. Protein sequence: CASSPSPNRETQYF.